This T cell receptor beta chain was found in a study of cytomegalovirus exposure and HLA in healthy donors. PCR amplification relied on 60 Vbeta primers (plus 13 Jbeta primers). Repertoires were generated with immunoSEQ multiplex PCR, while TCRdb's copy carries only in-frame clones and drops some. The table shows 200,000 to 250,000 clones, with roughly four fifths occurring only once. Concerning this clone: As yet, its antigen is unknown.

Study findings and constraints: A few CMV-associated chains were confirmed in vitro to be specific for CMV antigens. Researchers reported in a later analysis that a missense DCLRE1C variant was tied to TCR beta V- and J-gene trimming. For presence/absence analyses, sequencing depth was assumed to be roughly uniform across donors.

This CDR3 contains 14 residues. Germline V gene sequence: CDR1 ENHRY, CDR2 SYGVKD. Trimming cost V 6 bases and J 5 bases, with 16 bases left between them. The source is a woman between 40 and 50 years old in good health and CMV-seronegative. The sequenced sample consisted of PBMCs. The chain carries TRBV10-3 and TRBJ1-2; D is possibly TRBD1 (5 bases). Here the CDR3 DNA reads TGTGCCATCAGATTTGACGGCGGGGGGTATGGCTACACCTTC. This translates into CAIRFDGGGYGYTF.